Here is one TCR beta chain with its context. This sample stems from a study of blood T cell repertoires in COVID-19. The wider study: The United States, Italy and Spain provided the acute and convalescent COVID-19 samples. Nucleic acid was either cDNA or gDNA, and it came from T cells, B-cell-depleted T cells, or PBMCs.

Original analysis: Estimation of nucleated cell counts was performed using reference gene primer amplification. Method: immunoSEQ multiplex PCR; TCRdb's copy keeps in-frame clones and lacks some. V and J calls and clone size come straight from that table; D and trimming were deduced from the DNA. The repertoire holds approximately 250,000 clones, 75% to 85% seen once, with less than 6.5% in the top ten. Germline V CDR1 and CDR2: LNHDA, SQIVND (reference sequence). The ends were cut back, 8 bases at V and 5 bases at J, with 12 bases in the middle. This CDR3 has 13 residues. This chain links TRBV19 with TRBJ2-2, with D perhaps TRBD2 (6 bases). This clonotype was obtained from a human donor in a cohort sampled during active COVID-19. Sequenced sample: peripheral blood. In nucleotides, the CDR3 is TGTGCCAGTCCGGGAGCGACGACCGGGGAGCTGTTTTTT. It specifies CASPGATTGELFF.